A single sample gave rise to the 20 T cell receptor beta chains below, sequenced in a study of regulatory T cells in long-lasting Graves disease. Both iRepertoire HTBI primers and Arm-PCR of CDR3 regions were used to build the TCR beta libraries. One entry per CDR3 protein, called by TCRdb with MiXCR from the multiplex PCR reads. The table records 430,000 or so distinct CDR3 sequences, around a fifth of them present only once. This sample's time point: persistent/refractory GD, antithyroid drugs over 5 years with positive TRAb. The TCR library was prepared using RNA isolated from PBMCs. The sample in question was peripheral blood mononuclear cells (PBMCs), obtained when the disease was refractory, from a patient treated with antithyroid drugs. These receptors were taken from a female donor with Graves disease.

This sequence joins TRBV10-3 and TRBJ2-7; no clear D. Trimming removed 0 bases from V and 6 bases from J, with 6 bases in between. Per the germline V gene, CDR1 is ENHRY and CDR2 is SYGVKD. The CDR3 is 12 residues long. CDR3 amino acids: CAISESPSEQYF. The CDR3 DNA follows: TGTGCCATCAGTGAGTCCCCCTCCGAGCAGTACTTC.

The genes are TRBV7-9 and TRBJ1-3, with TRBD1 matching over 7 bases. V was clipped by 1 base and J by 0 bases; unmatched bases: 6. The CDR3 spans 17 residues. Germline CDR1 SEHNR, CDR2 FQNEAQ (reference sequence). CDR3 in amino acids: CASSLVGTELSGNTIYF. The CDR3 DNA reads TGTGCCAGCAGCTTAGTTGGGACAGAACTCTCTGGAAACACCATATATTTT.

This clonotype has at least ten counts. The V call is TRBV16, the J call TRBJ1-5, with TRBD1 matching over 10 bases. In germline, CDR1 is KGHSY, CDR2 FQNENV. J was trimmed by 6 bases and V by 3 bases; bases with no gene match: 5. This CDR3 comprises 15 residues. DNA for the CDR3: TGTGCCAGCAGCCAGGGACAGGGGCAGGGTCAGCCCCAGCATTTT. Amino acids: CASSQGQGQGQPQHF.

Ten or more counts support this clonotype. This chain connects TRBV2 to TRBJ2-5, with a weak D call TRBD2 (5 bases). CDR3 length: 16 amino acids. The ends were cut back, 2 bases at V and 4 bases at J, with 17 bases in the middle. Germline CDR1 is SNHLY and CDR2 is FYNNEI. For the CDR3, the DNA is TGTGCCAGCAGTGAATCCGGCCCGGAGGTCGGAGAGACCCAGTACTTC. It yields the protein CASSESGPEVGETQYF.

In this sample, this clonotype turned up a few times. Here the CDR3 DNA reads TGCAGTGCTAGTGACAGGGGTAGATGGGACACTGAAGCTTTCTTT. Residues: CSASDRGRWDTEAFF. The chain uses TRBV20-1 and TRBJ1-1; 8 bases map to TRBD1. V was clipped by 3 bases and J by 3 bases; unmatched bases: 9. The CDR3 loop spans 15 amino acids. Germline lookup yields CDR1 DFQATT and CDR2 SNEGSKA (reference sequence).

The sample holds many counts of this clonotype. The DNA of the CDR3 is TGTGCCATACAACGGGACACCGCTAACTATGGCTACACCTTC. It is translated as CAIQRDTANYGYTF. This chain joins TRBV28 and TRBJ1-2; TRBD1 might be the D (6 bases). V was cut by 10 bases and J by 0 bases, with 15 bases left in between. CDR1 is MDHEN and CDR2 is SYDVKM in the germline V gene. The CDR3 is made up of 14 amino acids.

As concerns this clonotype: This may arise from a read error, as a much more abundant clone is one base away. The CDR3 DNA sequence: TGTGCCCACAGCACCGCGTGGCAGGTAGCCCAAGAGACCCAGTACTTC. It yields the protein CAHSTAWQVAQETQYF. This sequence joins TRBV6-2 or TRBV6-3 and TRBJ2-5; D is undetermined. Deletions cut 11 bases from V and 1 base from J, with 23 bases between. The germline V gene has CDR1 MNHEY and CDR2 SVGEGT. This CDR3 spans 16 amino acids.

The CDR3 loop is CATSTQVGGPGGPHEQFF. DNA for the CDR3: TGTGCCACCAGCACGCAAGTGGGGGGACCGGGAGGGCCCCATGAGCAGTTCTTC. The V and J genes are TRBV15 and TRBJ2-1, with 8 bases lining up with TRBD2. The germline gives CDR1 LNHNV, CDR2 YYDKDF (reference sequence). The CDR3 is 18 amino acids. V trimming: 4 bases; J trimming: 8 bases; junction bases outside the gene matches: 19.

This clonotype appeared a few times. The chain is built from TRBV6-1 and TRBJ2-2; D is possibly TRBD2 (5 bases). The CDR3 consists of 14 residues. Germline lookup yields CDR1 MNHNS and CDR2 SASEGT. Between the trimmed V and J ends, which lost 5 bases and 8 bases, there was a span of 15 bases. Here the CDR3 reads CASSTTGPGGELFF. The DNA for the CDR3 is TGTGCCAGCAGTACAACGGGTCCGGGGGGGGAGCTGTTTTTT.

This clonotype appeared once. With a much larger clone just one base away, this may be a read error. This chain connects TRBV6-9 to TRBJ1-1; D not resolved. The CDR3 contains 15 residues. CDR1 and CDR2 (germline): MNHGY, SVAAGI. CDR3 bases: TGTGCCAACAGTTACCACGGGTCGGGGAACACTGAAGCTTTCTTT. It is translated as CANSYHGSGNTEAFF.

A remark on this clonotype: An end of the junction does not agree with germline; a read error may underlie this. V usage is TRBV10-3 and J usage is TRBJ2-1; 8 nucleotides match TRBD1. Germline V gene data show CDR1 as ENHRY and CDR2 as SYGVKD. This CDR3 is 14 amino acids long. The CDR3 DNA is TGTGCCATCAGTGAGTCGTTACAGGGGGTTGAGCAGCTCTTC. Its protein product is CAISESLQGVEQLF.

V usage is TRBV19 and J usage is TRBJ1-3; D gene unclear. Germline CDR1 reads LNHDA; CDR2 reads SQIVND (reference sequence). This CDR3 is built from 16 residues. V lost 7 bases to trimming and J lost 4 bases, with 20 bases between them. CDR3 sequence (DNA): TGTGCCAGTACCAACAACGGGCCTAGGTCGGGAAACACCATATATTTT. Protein sequence: CASTNNGPRSGNTIYF.

For the CDR3, the DNA is TGTGCCAGTCCGGATTTAGGCACTGAAGCTTTCTTT. It yields the protein CASPDLGTEAFF. V and J are TRBV28 and TRBJ1-1, with D unclear. The CDR3 has 12 amino acids. Germline V lookup: CDR1 MDHEN, CDR2 SYDVKM. Trimming took 9 bases from V and 4 from J, leaving 12 bases between them.

This clonotype appeared a few times. CDR3 nucleotides: TGTGCCAGCGGTAGCGGGAGTAGGGCAGATACGCAGTATTTT. Residues: CASGSGSRADTQYF. This chain links TRBV28 with TRBJ2-3; 9 positions match TRBD2. The germline CDR1 and CDR2 sequences are MDHEN and SYDVKM. There are 14 residues in the CDR3. V shed 8 bases, J shed 4 bases, and the junction held 7 bases outside the gene matches.

CDR3 loop: CASRDPGQGAGELFF. The CDR3 coding sequence is TGTGCCAGCAGAGATCCGGGACAGGGGGCCGGGGAGCTGTTTTTT. V is TRBV7-9 and J is TRBJ2-2; 11 bases are shared with TRBD1. Germline V gene sequence: CDR1 SEHNR, CDR2 FQNEAQ (reference sequence). CDR3 size: 15 residues. V dropped 6 bases and J dropped 6; count of bases not matched to a gene: 6.

The J gene is TRBJ2-2, the V gene TRBV6-1; D perhaps matches TRBD2 (6 bases). The germline CDR1 and CDR2 sequences are MNHNS and SASEGT. Trimming shortened V by 7 bases and J by 4 bases, and 16 bases separated the two germline ends. The CDR3 consists of 15 residues. The CDR3 DNA is TGTGCCAGCACTGGACTACAATTCGGCACCGGGGAGCTGTTTTTT. Translated: CASTGLQFGTGELFF.

V gene TRBV10-3 combines with J gene TRBJ1-3; D is perhaps TRBD1 (6 bases). The CDR3 loop spans 15 amino acids. The ends were cut back, 6 bases at V and 0 bases at J, with 12 bases in the middle. From germline, CDR1 is ENHRY and CDR2 SYGVKD. This CDR3 is CAIREGQHSGNTIYF. CDR3 sequence (DNA): TGTGCCATCAGAGAAGGACAGCACTCTGGAAACACCATATATTTT.

This clonotype was picked up many times. This chain uses TRBV5-1 with TRBJ1-1; weak D call: TRBD1 (6 bases). Looked up from germline, CDR1 is SGHRS and CDR2 is YFSETQ. This CDR3 comprises 15 residues. Trimming took off 4 bases at V and 2 bases at J, with 15 bases between the two ends. Here the CDR3 DNA reads TGCGCCAGCAGCCGAGGGGGGGGTGGAAACACTGAAGCTTTCTTT. Protein product: CASSRGGGGNTEAFF. The full variable domain, its missing parts supplied by reference TRBV5-1 and TRBJ1-1, is KAGVTQTPRYLIKTRGQQVTLSCSPISGHRSVSWYQQTPGQGLQFLFEYFSETQRNKGNFPGRFSGRQFSNSRSEMNVSTLELGDSALYLCASSRGGGGNTEAFFGQGTRLTVV.

This chain uses TRBV4-1 with TRBJ2-7; 13 bases are a match to TRBD2. The CDR3 runs to 16 residues. Germline CDR1 and CDR2: MGHRA and YSYEKL. The V gene end was trimmed by 4 bases and the J gene end by 3 bases; junction bases not matched to a gene: 6. The CDR3 bases are TGCGCCAGCAGCCCCAGGGGACTAGCGGGAAACTACGAGCAGTACTTC. Translation: CASSPRGLAGNYEQYF.

The chain couples TRBV11-3 to TRBJ2-1, with TRBD2 matching 11 bases. Germline V gives CDR1 SGHNT, CDR2 YENEEA. V lost 6 bases, J lost 9 bases, and 13 bases stayed unmatched. The CDR3 loop spans 16 amino acids. The CDR3 loop is CASSYLTSGIYSEQFF. In nucleotides, the CDR3 is TGTGCCAGCAGTTACCTGACTAGCGGGATTTATAGTGAGCAGTTCTTC.